This T cell receptor (beta chain) was documented in a study of blood T cell repertoires in COVID-19. Study background: COVID-19 samples from acute and convalescent phases originated in the United States, Italy and Spain. Sources were T cells, B-cell-depleted T cells, or PBMCs; the material itself was cDNA or gDNA.

Per the original data handling: Estimates of nucleated cell counts were drawn from the amplification of reference gene primers. Clones were sequenced by immunoSEQ multiplex PCR, and TCRdb holds only the in-frame ones, with some missing. That table is the source of V, J and clone size, and D and trimming were worked out from the DNA. The table has roughly 300,000 clones, approximately 90% seen once. The CDR3 is 13 amino acids. The V end lost 4 bases, the J end lost 4 bases, and 10 bases lay between the germline ends. Germline CDR1 is MNHEY and CDR2 is SMNVEV (reference sequence). Enrolled during active infection, Seattle patients were then followed longitudinally.

The material sequenced was peripheral blood. The V call is TRBV27, the J call TRBJ1-2; possibly TRBD1 for D (5 bases). The receptor comes from a woman in her twenties or thirties with COVID-19, enrolled during active disease. The CDR3 bases are TGTGCCAGCAGTTCGGGACTACTCTATGGCTACACCTTC. Amino acids: CASSSGLLYGYTF.